Shown below are 25 T cell receptor beta chains from a single sample sequenced in a study of T cell responses to AZD1222 COVID-19 vaccine (dated by TCRdb to 2020 to 2023). Sample time point, as interpreted from the label and publication: about 28 days (+/-7) after the second vaccine dose. The library was produced with the immunoSEQ multiplex PCR assay. TCRdb obtained this table from immuneACCESS and retained in-frame rearrangements with V and J assigned. These tables miss some clones; where compared with another copy, unresolved V genes account for less than half of the shortfall, and the remainder is unexplained. The sample profile shows some 130,000 clones; roughly 90% of them were found once. 0.9% to 1.2% of the sample comes from the top ten. The sample was peripheral blood, taken 28 days after the second AZD1222 dose. Receptors originate from an adult who received the AZD1222 COVID-19 vaccine.

The chain carries TRBV30 and TRBJ1-1; 9 bases are a match to TRBD1. V shed 2 bases, J shed 10 bases, and the junction held 11 bases outside the gene matches. This CDR3 comprises 14 residues. The germline V gene encodes CDR1 GTSNPN and CDR2 SVGIG (reference sequence). The CDR3 bases are TGTGCCTGGAGTCGGGGACAGGGAGGAATAAGAGCTTTCTTT. It translates to CAWSRGQGGIRAFF.

The chain recombines TRBV14 with TRBJ2-5; D is uncertain. Germline V gene lookup returns CDR1 SGHDN and CDR2 FVKESK. This CDR3 is 15 amino acids long. V lost 1 base and J lost 2, with 11 bases in between. The CDR3 DNA reads TGTGCCAGCAGCCAAGTTGGGAAACTTCAAGAGACCCAGTACTTC. Translation gives CASSQVGKLQETQYF.

The table lists this clone with a count of one. The V and J genes are TRBV2 and TRBJ1-5, with 7 nucleotides matching TRBD1. CDR1 and CDR2 from the germline V gene are SNHLY and FYNNEI. The CDR3 is 14 amino acids. The ends lost 6 bases at V and 6 bases at J; junction bases unmatched: 8. CDR3 in amino acids: CASSDRVGSQPQHF. In nucleotides, the CDR3 is TGTGCCAGCAGCGACAGGGTCGGAAGTCAGCCCCAGCATTTT.

This clone was picked up a small number of times. The chain employs TRBV5-1 and TRBJ2-3, with D maybe TRBD1 (6 bases). The CDR3 contains 16 residues. With 0 bases removed from V and 0 bases from J, the gap between germline ends came to 11 bases. Germline CDR1 SGHRS, CDR2 YFSETQ. The CDR3 spells CASSLVAGASTDTQYF. DNA for the CDR3: TGCGCCAGCAGCTTGGTGGCAGGGGCTAGCACAGATACGCAGTATTTT.

The chain carries TRBV6-1 and TRBJ1-2, with 7 bases matching TRBD1. Looked up from germline, CDR1 is MNHNS and CDR2 is SASEGT. The V gene end was trimmed by 0 bases and the J gene end by 6 bases; junction bases not matched to a gene: 7. This CDR3 is 15 amino acids long. Here the CDR3 DNA reads TGTGCCAGCAGTGAAGCGTCAGGGGGTTGGGATGGCTACACCTTC. Its translation is CASSEASGGWDGYTF.

The V gene is TRBV12-3 or TRBV12-4, the J gene TRBJ2-7, with 7 positions matching TRBD1. J gave up 6 bases and V 6 bases, and 5 bases lay outside the gene matches. The CDR3 has 12 amino acids. This chain's CDR3 is CASSVTGSEQYF. DNA for the CDR3: TGTGCCAGCAGCGTGACAGGGAGCGAGCAGTACTTC.

This chain connects TRBV2 to TRBJ2-3; unclear D gene. CDR3 length equals 13 residues. Trimming stripped 1 base from V and 8 bases from J, with 10 bases between. Germline V gives CDR1 SNHLY, CDR2 FYNNEI. The CDR3 loop is CASSEVSRGTQYF. In DNA, the CDR3 is TGTGCCAGCAGTGAAGTGTCCCGCGGTACGCAGTATTTT. Looking up the rest from reference TRBV2 and TRBJ2-3 gives the full variable domain: EPEVTQTPSHQVTQMGQEVILRCVPISNHLYFYWYRQILGQKVEFLVSFYNNEISEKSEIFDDQFSVERPDGSNFTLKIRSTKLEDSAMYFCASSEVSRGTQYFGPGTRLTVL.

The gene calls are TRBV5-6 and TRBJ2-7, with D hard to call. The CDR3 runs to 13 residues. Trimming pared 0 bases from V and 1 base from J, leaving 5 bases between. Germline loops: CDR1 SGHDT, CDR2 YYEEEE. DNA for the CDR3: TGTGCCAGCAGCTTGGCGGAGTCCTACGAGCAGTACTTC. Protein product: CASSLAESYEQYF.

This rearrangement joins TRBV7-2 to TRBJ1-2; perhaps TRBD1 as D (5 bases). From germline, CDR1 is SGHTA and CDR2 FQGNSA. Trimming stripped 3 bases from V and 6 bases from J, with 14 bases between. CDR3 length equals 14 residues. The CDR3 reads CASSFFGAGDGYTF. DNA for the CDR3: TGTGCCAGCAGCTTTTTTGGGGCCGGGGATGGCTACACCTTC.

The CDR3: CASSRTGTGGLPNEKLFF. CDR3 sequence (DNA): TGTGCCAGCAGCCGCACCGGGACAGGGGGCCTACCTAATGAAAAACTGTTTTTT. The rearrangement joins TRBV4-2 to TRBJ1-4, with 12 bases that match TRBD1. The ends lost 4 bases at V and 3 bases at J; junction bases unmatched: 9. The CDR3 spans 18 residues. The germline V gene has CDR1 LGHNA and CDR2 YNFKEQ.

This clone came up a few times. The V gene is TRBV12-3 or TRBV12-4, the J gene TRBJ2-7; 8 positions match TRBD1. The CDR3 runs to 13 residues. The J segment lost 5 bases and the V segment lost 8 bases, leaving 8 bases of the junction unmatched. DNA of the CDR3: TGTGCCAGCGAGACAGGGGCTGGACACGAGCAGTACTTC. It encodes CASETGAGHEQYF.

The chain has TRBV30 and TRBJ1-4; D perhaps matches TRBD1 (5 bases). Germline V gene sequence: CDR1 GTSNPN, CDR2 SVGIG (reference sequence). The CDR3 is 14 amino acids. The V end was cut by 7 bases, the J end by 0 bases, with 12 bases between. The CDR3: CASHGGATNEKLFF. The DNA of the CDR3 is TGTGCCTCCCACGGGGGGGCAACTAATGAAAAACTGTTTTTT.

The chain combines TRBV11-3 with TRBJ2-2; D might be TRBD1 or TRBD2, each matching 6 bases. Trimming took 5 bases from V and 7 from J, leaving 23 bases between them. The CDR3 runs 17 residues. The germline gives CDR1 SGHNT, CDR2 YENEEA. The CDR3 reads CASSPAGSRGLNGELFF. Written as DNA, the CDR3 is TGTGCCAGCAGCCCAGCAGGTAGCAGGGGACTCAACGGGGAGCTGTTTTTT.

The chain employs TRBV4-2 and TRBJ2-7, with a weak D call TRBD1 (6 bases). Trimming took off 0 bases at V and 2 bases at J, with 14 bases between the two ends. Germline values: CDR1 LGHNA, CDR2 YNFKEQ. The length of the CDR3 is 16 residues. CDR3: CASSQDPSGQAYEQYF. In DNA form, the CDR3 reads TGTGCCAGCAGCCAAGACCCCTCGGGACAAGCCTACGAGCAGTACTTC.

The V gene is TRBV24-1, the J gene TRBJ2-1; either TRBD1 or TRBD2 may supply D (5 bases each). Germline CDR1 reads KGHDR; CDR2 reads SFDVKD. This CDR3 contains 16 residues. V was pared by 3 bases and J by 5 bases, with 16 bases between. The DNA of the CDR3 is TGTGCCACCAGTGATGCCCTAGGGACCAGTAACAATGAGCAGTTCTTC. Its translation is CATSDALGTSNNEQFF.

The V gene is TRBV6-2 or TRBV6-3, the J gene TRBJ2-7; no clear D. This CDR3 contains 13 residues. Germline loops: CDR1 MNHEY, CDR2 SVGEGT. Trimming shortened V by 2 bases and J by 0 bases, and 5 bases separated the two germline ends. The CDR3 coding sequence is TGTGCCAGCAGTTACGGGGACTCCTACGAGCAGTACTTC. It specifies CASSYGDSYEQYF.

The chain joins TRBV19 to TRBJ2-2, with TRBD1 identical over 8 bases. CDR1 and CDR2 from the germline V gene are LNHDA and SQIVND (reference sequence). The CDR3 consists of 15 residues. The ends lost 4 bases at V and 7 bases at J; junction bases unmatched: 8. The DNA of the CDR3 is TGTGCCAGTAGTAAAGGACAGGGCACCTTCGGGGAGCTGTTTTTT. Translation: CASSKGQGTFGELFF. Variable domain in full (rest from reference TRBV19 and TRBJ2-2): DGGITQSPKYLFRKEGQNVTLSCEQNLNHDAMYWYRQDPGQGLRLIYYSQIVNDFQKGDIAEGYSVSREKKESFPLTVTSAQKNPTAFYLCASSKGQGTFGELFFGEGSRLTVL.

The chain carries TRBV27 and TRBJ1-5, with TRBD1 matching 8 bases. With V trimmed by 1 base and J by 2 bases, 1 base remained unmatched. The CDR3 has 15 amino acids. The germline V gene has CDR1 MNHEY and CDR2 SMNVEV (reference sequence). For the CDR3, the DNA is TGTGCCAGCAGTTTATTGGGACAGGGCAATCAGCCCCAGCATTTT. Translation: CASSLLGQGNQPQHF.

Comment on this clone: Within the sample, other DNA sequences also encode this same CDR3. The V call is TRBV7-3, the J call TRBJ2-1; TRBD2 aligns across 12 bases. This CDR3 contains 15 residues. Germline V gene data show CDR1 as SGHTA and CDR2 as FQGTGA. With V trimmed by 5 bases and J by 4 bases, 3 bases remained unmatched. The DNA for the CDR3 is TGTGCCAGCAGCCAAGGGACTAGCGGGTACAATGAGCAGTTCTTC. Protein sequence: CASSQGTSGYNEQFF.

The chain carries TRBV7-2 and TRBJ1-1, with 9 bases aligning to TRBD1. CDR1 is SGHTA and CDR2 is FQGNSA in the germline V gene. The CDR3 consists of 14 residues. With V trimmed by 2 bases and J by 5 bases, 3 bases remained unmatched. CDR3 in amino acids: CASSLHRGQTEAFF. The CDR3 bases are TGTGCCAGCAGCTTACACAGGGGGCAGACTGAAGCTTTCTTT.

The rearrangement joins TRBV7-3 to TRBJ1-1, with unresolved D. Looked up from germline, CDR1 is SGHTA and CDR2 is FQGTGA. V lost 5 bases and J lost 0, with 10 bases in between. The CDR3 has 14 residues. CDR3 nucleotide sequence: TGTGCCAGCAGCCCAAATGGGTTGAACACTGAAGCTTTCTTT. The encoded protein is CASSPNGLNTEAFF.

The chain employs TRBV7-9 and TRBJ2-1; 8 bases fit TRBD2. The ends lost 5 bases at V and 5 bases at J; junction bases unmatched: 23. This CDR3 comprises 20 residues. Germline assignment: CDR1 SEHNR and CDR2 FQNEAQ (reference sequence). The CDR3 DNA follows: TGTGCCAGCAGCAAAGGGTTTCGGACTAGCCACCTTATATCGGACAATGAGCAGTTCTTC. Translation gives CASSKGFRTSHLISDNEQFF.

This chain connects TRBV5-1 to TRBJ1-6; D not certain. The CDR3 runs 15 residues. With 0 bases removed from V and 5 bases from J, the gap between germline ends came to 9 bases. Germline loops: CDR1 SGHRS, CDR2 YFSETQ. The CDR3 region is CASSLDRPDNSPLHF. The CDR3 bases are TGCGCCAGCAGCTTGGACAGACCCGATAATTCACCCCTCCACTTT.

This clone was counted once. The CDR3 DNA reads TGCGCCAGCGGGGGACAGGGTGAGACCCAGTACTTC. It encodes CASGGQGETQYF. The chain joins TRBV23-1 to TRBJ2-5; TRBD1 aligns across 9 bases. TRBV23-1 is an ORF for which the function is uncertain. This CDR3 is 12 amino acids long. Trimming cost V 8 bases and J 5 bases; bases outside gene matches: 3.

The chain recombines TRBV29-1 with TRBJ1-1; no clear D. Germline-derived CDR1 and CDR2 are SQVTM and ANQGSEA. Between the trimmed V and J ends, which lost 6 bases and 4 bases, there was a span of 12 bases. The CDR3 is made up of 12 amino acids. CDR3 amino acids: CSVNKGGTEAFF. CDR3 nucleotide sequence: TGCAGCGTCAATAAGGGCGGCACTGAAGCTTTCTTT.